Presented here are 16 T cell receptor beta chains from one specimen sequenced in a study of blood T cell repertoires in COVID-19. Here immunoSEQ multiplex PCR was the method, and the copy in TCRdb shows in-frame clones only, minus some. The table lists 150,000 to 200,000 clones, over 60% of them singletons. Sequenced input: peripheral blood. Receptor source: a woman aged 70 to 79 with acute or convalescent COVID-19.

The gene calls are TRBV5-1 and TRBJ2-7; 12 positions agree with TRBD1. Trimming at V came to 4 bases and at J to 6 bases, leaving 8 bases not matched to a gene. CDR1 is SGHRS and CDR2 is YFSETQ in the germline V gene. The length of the CDR3 is 15 residues. The CDR3 DNA reads as TGCGCCAGCAGCGGGACCGGGACAGGGGGCGTCGAGCAGTACTTC. Its translation is CASSGTGTGGVEQYF.

This chain uses TRBV10-2 with TRBJ2-4; weak D call: TRBD2 (5 bases). The V end lost 6 bases, the J end lost 6 bases, and 24 bases lay between the germline ends. Germline CDR1 WSHSY, CDR2 SAAADI. This CDR3 spans 17 amino acids. The CDR3 DNA follows: TGCGCCAGCAGCGCCAAGACTTTCGGTCGAGAGGGAAACATTCAGTACTTC. Amino acids: CASSAKTFGREGNIQYF.

This chain connects TRBV3-1 (or the pseudogene TRBV3-2) to TRBJ2-1; 8 nucleotides line up with TRBD2. With 0 bases clipped from V and 0 bases from J, the junction kept 7 bases outside the gene matches. Looked up from germline, CDR1 is LGHDT and CDR2 is YNNKEL (reference sequence). The CDR3 is 18 amino acids. CDR3 sequence: CASSQDATSASSYNEQFF. The CDR3 region has the DNA TGTGCCAGCAGCCAAGATGCGACTAGCGCAAGCTCCTACAATGAGCAGTTCTTC.

The rearrangement joins TRBV3-1 (or the pseudogene TRBV3-2) to TRBJ1-6; no clear D. V shed 0 bases and J shed 8 bases, with 14 bases lying between them. This CDR3 spans 16 amino acids. CDR1 LGHDT and CDR2 YNNKEL come from the germline V gene (reference sequence). CDR3 DNA sequence: TGTGCCAGCAGCCAAGAGGGCCCGACCTGGGATTCACCCCTCCACTTT. Protein: CASSQEGPTWDSPLHF.

The gene calls are TRBV5-1 and TRBJ1-2; D possibly corresponds to TRBD1 (6 bases). This CDR3 is 15 amino acids long. Trimming took off 2 bases at V and 1 base at J, with 12 bases between the two ends. Germline V gene data show CDR1 as SGHRS and CDR2 as YFSETQ. CDR3 protein: CASSFGQLNNYGYTF. CDR3 DNA sequence: TGCGCCAGCAGCTTCGGACAGCTAAATAACTATGGCTACACCTTC.

V is TRBV7-3 and J is TRBJ2-1; 7 nucleotides line up with TRBD2. The CDR3 contains 15 residues. Unmatched junction bases numbered 10, after V lost 6 bases and J lost 5 bases. The germline gives CDR1 SGHTA, CDR2 FQGTGA. The CDR3 nucleotides read TGTGCCAGCAGTCCTCATGGCGGGAGCGACAATGAGCAGTTCTTC. Protein product: CASSPHGGSDNEQFF.

The J gene is TRBJ2-7, the V gene TRBV5-4; 9 nucleotides line up with TRBD2. This CDR3 comprises 17 residues. Germline CDR1 is SGHNT and CDR2 is YYREEE (reference sequence). The junction had 15 bases not matched to a gene; V was cut back by 4 bases and J by 4 bases. DNA of the CDR3: TGTGCCAGCAGCCTTAGCGGGGTAGCGGGAGTAAGGTACGAGCAGTACTTC. This gives the protein CASSLSGVAGVRYEQYF. Filled out from reference TRBV5-4 and TRBJ2-7, the complete variable domain reads ETGVTQSPTHLIKTRGQQVTLRCSSQSGHNTVSWYQQALGQGPQFIFQYYREEENGRGNFPPRFSGLQFPNYSSELNVNALELDDSALYLCASSLSGVAGVRYEQYFGPGTRLTVT.

V usage is TRBV7-2 and J usage is TRBJ1-6, with D maybe TRBD1 (6 bases). CDR3 size: 14 residues. Germline CDR1 SGHTA, CDR2 FQGNSA. Trimming shortened V by 8 bases and J by 9 bases, and 17 bases separated the two germline ends. CDR3 protein: CASGPGASSSPLHF. Written as DNA, the CDR3 is TGTGCCAGCGGTCCAGGGGCGTCTAGTTCACCCCTCCACTTT.

The chain couples TRBV5-1 to TRBJ2-1; 10 bases are shared with TRBD2. The CDR3 is 15 amino acids. J was trimmed by 8 bases and V by 4 bases; bases with no gene match: 9. CDR1 is SGHRS, CDR2 YFSETQ, per germline. The CDR3 DNA sequence: TGCGCCAGCAGCCCAACGAGCGGGAGGGCGCATGAGCAGTTCTTC. It is translated as CASSPTSGRAHEQFF. The full variable domain, with the rest looked up from reference TRBV5-1 and TRBJ2-1, is KAGVTQTPRYLIKTRGQQVTLSCSPISGHRSVSWYQQTPGQGLQFLFEYFSETQRNKGNFPGRFSGRQFSNSRSEMNVSTLELGDSALYLCASSPTSGRAHEQFFGPGTRLTVL.

The chain combines TRBV6-6 with TRBJ1-4, with a possible D match to TRBD1 (5 bases). Looked up from germline, CDR1 is MNHNY and CDR2 is SVGAGI (reference sequence). This CDR3 comprises 13 residues. Trimming pared 4 bases from V and 4 bases from J, leaving 7 bases between. As DNA, the CDR3 is TGTGCCAGCAGTTTCCAGGGTAATGAAAAACTGTTTTTT. The encoded protein is CASSFQGNEKLFF.

The chain is built from TRBV10-3 and TRBJ2-7; 12 bases align to TRBD2. The germline V gene has CDR1 ENHRY and CDR2 SYGVKD. This CDR3 region has 17 residues. Germline trimming cut 3 bases from V and 0 bases from J; bases unmatched to any gene: 6. The CDR3 DNA reads as TGTGCCATCAGTGAACGTGGACTAGCGGGGAACTCCTACGAGCAGTACTTC. It specifies CAISERGLAGNSYEQYF.

This chain links TRBV5-6 with TRBJ2-4; TRBD2 matches at 11 bases. The CDR3 has 18 amino acids. The V gene's germline CDR1 is SGHDT and CDR2 YYEEEE. With V trimmed by 4 bases and J by 5 bases, 14 bases remained unmatched. The CDR3 DNA reads TGTGCCAGCAGCCTCACTAGCGGGAGCCCGCTAATTGAAAACATTCAGTACTTC. Translation gives CASSLTSGSPLIENIQYF.

The chain is built from TRBV5-5 and TRBJ2-3; the D gene is possibly TRBD2 (6 bases). This CDR3 region has 14 residues. Germline values: CDR1 SGHKS, CDR2 YYEKEE (reference sequence). V dropped 9 bases and J dropped 0 bases, with 14 bases sitting between them. The CDR3 here is CATLGGLSTDTQYF. Here the CDR3 DNA reads TGTGCCACGTTGGGGGGATTAAGCACAGATACGCAGTATTTT.

The chain couples TRBV28 to TRBJ1-5, with 7 nucleotides matching TRBD1. This CDR3 is built from 15 residues. Germline trimming cut 4 bases from V and 2 bases from J; bases unmatched to any gene: 5. Germline V gene data show CDR1 as MDHEN and CDR2 as SYDVKM. The CDR3 spells CASSSGGIRNQPQHF. CDR3 in DNA: TGTGCCAGCAGTTCAGGGGGAATTCGCAATCAGCCCCAGCATTTT.

This sequence joins TRBV25-1 and TRBJ2-5, with a tentative D call TRBD2 (5 bases). V was shortened by 3 bases and J by 5 bases, with 19 bases between the two germline ends. This CDR3 spans 16 amino acids. CDR1 is MGHDK, CDR2 SYGVNS, per germline. CDR3 sequence (DNA): TGTGCCAGCAGTGAGGGGAGCGAGAGGTTGGCGGAGACCCAGTACTTC. Amino acids: CASSEGSERLAETQYF. Full variable domain (rest looked up from reference TRBV25-1 and TRBJ2-5): EADIYQTPRYLVIGTGKKITLECSQTMGHDKMYWYQQDPGMELHLIHYSYGVNSTEKGDLSSESTVSRIRTEHFPLTLESARPSHTSQYLCASSEGSERLAETQYFGPGTRLLVL.

A note on this clone: Distinct nucleotide sequences in the sample also encode this CDR3. This rearrangement joins TRBV5-6 to TRBJ1-6; no clear D. The CDR3 has 14 residues. V shed 7 bases and J shed 4 bases, with 12 bases lying between them. Germline V gene data show CDR1 as SGHDT and CDR2 as YYEEEE. This CDR3 reads CASSLGGYNSPLHF. CDR3 sequence (DNA): TGTGCCAGCTCTCTGGGAGGATATAATTCACCCCTCCACTTT.